These 19 T cell receptor beta chains originate from one sample sequenced in a study of T cells in Graves' hyperthyroidism and ophthalmopathy. Researchers took RNA transcripts and amplified the TCR beta CDR3 regions from them. An initial round of RT-PCR targeting the TCR CDR3 relied on the HTBI primer set. TCRdb passed the multiplex PCR reads through MiXCR, listing each CDR3 protein once. The data contain hundreds of thousands of distinct CDR3 sequences, 14% of them singletons. Sequenced material: blood. Receptors were obtained from a woman aged 18-35 years with Graves' hyperthyroidism.

This clonotype was observed a few times. J is TRBJ1-6 and V is TRBV20-1; D not resolved. Trimming took off 5 bases at V and 8 bases at J, with 22 bases between the two ends. CDR1 and CDR2 (germline): DFQATT, SNEGSKA (reference sequence). The CDR3 has 16 amino acids. CDR3 nucleotide sequence: TGCAGTGCTGTACCCCATGTTCTGCCAAACCATTCACCCCTCCACTTT. Residues: CSAVPHVLPNHSPLHF.

This clonotype was picked up a small number of times. The J gene is TRBJ2-1, the V gene TRBV29-1; D not certain. CDR3 length: 14 amino acids. Germline-derived CDR1 and CDR2 are SQVTM and ANQGSEA. Trimming took off 4 bases at V and 7 bases at J, with 17 bases between the two ends. CDR3 protein: CSVVSPKGPNEQFF. The CDR3 DNA follows: TGCAGCGTTGTTAGTCCTAAGGGTCCGAATGAGCAGTTCTTC.

The chain links TRBV3-1 to TRBJ2-5; 11 bases fit TRBD1. The germline CDR1 and CDR2 sequences are LGHDT and YNNKEL (reference sequence). J was trimmed by 5 bases and V by 2 bases; bases with no gene match: 16. CDR3 length: 19 residues. The CDR3 sequence: CASSQLTPRTGGAWETQYF. The CDR3 coding sequence is TGTGCCAGCAGCCAACTAACCCCCCGGACAGGGGGCGCCTGGGAGACCCAGTACTTC.

The chain links TRBV6-1 to TRBJ2-2, with 11 positions matching TRBD2. Per the germline V gene, CDR1 is MNHNS and CDR2 is SASEGT. The CDR3 sequence is 17 residues long. The ends lost 6 bases at V and 5 bases at J; junction bases unmatched: 11. CDR3 loop: CASRNPSTSGVTGELFF. The CDR3, as DNA: TGTGCCAGCAGGAACCCCTCGACTAGCGGGGTTACCGGGGAGCTGTTTTTT.

In this sample, this clonotype turned up many times. The gene calls are TRBV20-1 and TRBJ2-7; D is unresolved. V was shortened by 3 bases and J by 4 bases, with 19 bases between the two germline ends. This CDR3 has 15 amino acids. Germline loops: CDR1 DFQATT, CDR2 SNEGSKA (reference sequence). The CDR3, as DNA: TGCAGTGCTAGGGGCGGATGGCAGGTTGGGTACGAGCAGTACTTC. Its translation: CSARGGWQVGYEQYF.

The chain links TRBV19 to TRBJ1-5, with 9 nucleotides matching TRBD1. The CDR3 is 15 amino acids. Germline loops: CDR1 LNHDA, CDR2 SQIVND (reference sequence). With 6 bases clipped from V and 7 bases from J, the junction kept 10 bases outside the gene matches. The CDR3 loop is CASRRDRAAWQPQHF. CDR3 in DNA: TGTGCCAGTAGGAGGGACAGGGCAGCATGGCAGCCCCAGCATTTT.

This clonotype was seen only once. The chain links TRBV7-2 to TRBJ1-5; 7 nucleotides agree with TRBD1. The germline CDR1 and CDR2 sequences are SGHTA and FQGNSA. CDR3 length: 15 amino acids. Trimming cost V 5 bases and J 4 bases; bases outside gene matches: 8. The CDR3 DNA reads as TGTGCCAGCAGCCAAACGACAGGGCTTAATCAGCCCCAGCATTTT. Residues: CASSQTTGLNQPQHF.

This clonotype appeared many times. V is TRBV2 and J is TRBJ2-3; D gene unclear. Germline V gene lookup returns CDR1 SNHLY and CDR2 FYNNEI. This CDR3 is 13 amino acids long. The V end lost 3 bases, the J end lost 0 bases, and 4 bases lay between the germline ends. CDR3 protein: CASSDLSTDTQYF. CDR3 bases: TGTGCCAGCAGTGATTTGAGCACAGATACGCAGTATTTT.

This rearrangement joins TRBV4-3 to TRBJ2-5, with TRBD2 as a possible D gene (5 bases). The germline V gene encodes CDR1 LGHNA and CDR2 YSLEER. The CDR3 length is 14 residues. V lost 3 bases to trimming and J lost 1 base, with 9 bases between them. CDR3 DNA: TGCGCCAGCAGCCATGCGGGCCTCCAAGAGACCCAGTACTTC. This translates into CASSHAGLQETQYF.

Many counts were recorded for this clonotype. The rearrangement uses TRBV6-1 and TRBJ2-7; unclear D gene. Trimming removed 3 bases from V and 5 bases from J, with 2 bases in between. Germline CDR1 is MNHNS and CDR2 is SASEGT. The CDR3 is 10 residues long. CDR3: CASSDHEQYF. CDR3 nucleotides: TGTGCCAGCAGTGACCACGAGCAGTACTTC.

The chain joins TRBV24-1 to TRBJ1-2; D might be TRBD1 (5 bases). This CDR3 spans 15 amino acids. V shed 5 bases and J shed 0 bases, with 12 bases lying between them. Germline CDR1 is KGHDR and CDR2 is SFDVKD. CDR3 loop: CATSGRGDPNYGYTF. The CDR3 nucleotides are TGTGCCACCAGTGGCCGGGGGGATCCTAACTATGGCTACACCTTC.

This clonotype was seen just once. The rearrangement uses TRBV5-1 and TRBJ2-7, with D hard to call. Trimming removed 1 base from V and 6 bases from J, with 11 bases in between. There are 13 residues in the CDR3. Per the germline V gene, CDR1 is SGHRS and CDR2 is YFSETQ. The CDR3 spells CASSLLSSREQYF. Written as DNA, the CDR3 is TGCGCCAGCAGCTTGTTGTCCAGTCGCGAGCAGTACTTC.

This clonotype came up a few times. The chain is built from TRBV7-3 and TRBJ1-6; no definite D call. The CDR3 is made up of 13 amino acids. V lost 0 bases and J lost 9, with 6 bases in between. Germline CDR1 SGHTA, CDR2 FQGTGA. CDR3 sequence (DNA): TGTGCCAGCAGCTTAACAAGAACTTCACCCCTCCACTTT. Translation gives CASSLTRTSPLHF.

This clonotype was seen at least ten times. The gene calls are TRBV20-1 and TRBJ1-2; D remains ambiguous. The V gene lost 6 bases and the J gene lost 3 bases, with 8 bases spanning the gap. The CDR3 sequence is 11 residues long. Germline V gives CDR1 DFQATT, CDR2 SNEGSKA (reference sequence). The CDR3 nucleotides read TGCAGTGCCCGGGCGGACTATGGCTACACCTTC. Its translation: CSARADYGYTF.

This clonotype was detected only a few times. The gene calls are TRBV27 and TRBJ2-7; D uncertain. The CDR3 is made up of 16 amino acids. V gave up 0 bases and J gave up 2 bases, with 14 bases separating them. CDR1 is MNHEY, CDR2 SMNVEV, per germline (reference sequence). CDR3 nucleotides: TGTGCCAGCAGTTTATCGGGGTCGGTAGGCCCCTACGAGCAGTACTTC. This translates into CASSLSGSVGPYEQYF.

The V call is TRBV7-9, the J call TRBJ2-1; possibly TRBD1 for D (6 bases). The CDR3 runs to 17 residues. V lost 1 base to trimming and J lost 3 bases, with 16 bases between them. CDR1 is SEHNR, CDR2 FQNEAQ, per germline (reference sequence). CDR3 nucleotide sequence: TGTGCCAGCAGCTTAGGAGTGGGTACAGGGTACTACAATGAGCAGTTCTTC. Its protein is CASSLGVGTGYYNEQFF.

This clonotype was seen ten or more times. The chain has TRBV12-3 or TRBV12-4 and TRBJ2-2, with 9 bases identical to TRBD2. With 6 bases clipped from V and 0 bases from J, the junction kept 14 bases outside the gene matches. This CDR3 comprises 19 residues. The chain's CDR3 is CASRPGGKIAGANTGELFF. Written as DNA, the CDR3 is TGTGCCAGCAGACCCGGGGGGAAGATAGCGGGAGCGAACACCGGGGAGCTGTTTTTT.

The chain combines TRBV7-2 with TRBJ2-7; either TRBD1 or TRBD2 may supply D (5 bases each). CDR1 is SGHTA and CDR2 is FQGNSA in the germline V gene. V lost 5 bases to trimming and J lost 2 bases, with 16 bases between them. The CDR3 is 15 amino acids. The CDR3 nucleotides are TGTGCCAGCAGCCTGTATGGGACGGAAACCTACGAGCAGTACTTC. Translation gives CASSLYGTETYEQYF.

The chain combines TRBV19 with TRBJ2-7; no firm D call. Trimming took 0 bases from V and 2 from J, leaving 5 bases between them. The CDR3 length is 13 residues. In germline, CDR1 is LNHDA, CDR2 SQIVND (reference sequence). The DNA of the CDR3 is TGTGCCAGTAGTATAGACTGGGCCTACGAGCAGTACTTC. It is translated as CASSIDWAYEQYF. Looking up the rest from reference TRBV19 and TRBJ2-7 gives the full variable domain: DGGITQSPKYLFRKEGQNVTLSCEQNLNHDAMYWYRQDPGQGLRLIYYSQIVNDFQKGDIAEGYSVSREKKESFPLTVTSAQKNPTAFYLCASSIDWAYEQYFGPGTRLTVT.